Listed here are 4 T cell receptor beta chains from one sample, sequenced in a study of T cells in localized non-small cell lung cancer. The repertoire was sequenced with immunoSEQ multiplex PCR; TCRdb's copy has only in-frame clones and lacks some. The table records around 48,000 clones, approximately 80% of them present only once. Sequenced material: peripheral blood, taken before any cancer treatment. These receptor sequences come from a man between 40 and 69 years old with stage I squamous cell lung carcinoma.

The CDR3 loop is CASSQAGSSPLHF. As DNA, the CDR3 is TGTGCCAGCAGCCAAGCAGGGAGCTCACCCCTCCACTTT. The V and J genes are TRBV14 and TRBJ1-6, with a weak D call TRBD1 (5 bases). The CDR3 has 13 amino acids. Deletions cut 1 base from V and 10 bases from J, with 8 bases between. The germline CDR1 and CDR2 sequences are SGHDN and FVKESK.

This clone has just a few counts. V is TRBV6-1 and J is TRBJ1-1; no firm D call. Per germline, CDR1 MNHNS and CDR2 SASEGT. The CDR3 is 16 residues long. V lost 1 base to trimming and J lost 0 bases, with 12 bases between them. CDR3 sequence: CASSEDENRMNTEAFF. As DNA, the CDR3 is TGTGCCAGCAGTGAAGACGAAAATCGGATGAACACTGAAGCTTTCTTT.

The chain employs TRBV7-6 and TRBJ1-2, with a weak D call TRBD1 (6 bases). There are 14 residues in the CDR3. Trimming left V 5 bases short and J 4 bases short, with 14 bases between. Per germline, CDR1 SGHVS and CDR2 FNYEAQ. The DNA of the CDR3 is TGTGCCAGCAGCAGGGACCGGGGGCCCTATGGCTACACCTTC. It is translated as CASSRDRGPYGYTF.

The rearrangement links TRBV19 to TRBJ1-1, with D perhaps matching TRBD1 (5 bases). The CDR3 consists of 16 residues. V lost 1 base and J 5 bases, leaving 17 bases between the germline ends. Germline lookup yields CDR1 LNHDA and CDR2 SQIVND (reference sequence). CDR3 amino acids: CASSIGGVGARTEAFF. In DNA, the CDR3 is TGTGCCAGTAGTATAGGTGGGGTCGGGGCGAGGACTGAAGCTTTCTTT.